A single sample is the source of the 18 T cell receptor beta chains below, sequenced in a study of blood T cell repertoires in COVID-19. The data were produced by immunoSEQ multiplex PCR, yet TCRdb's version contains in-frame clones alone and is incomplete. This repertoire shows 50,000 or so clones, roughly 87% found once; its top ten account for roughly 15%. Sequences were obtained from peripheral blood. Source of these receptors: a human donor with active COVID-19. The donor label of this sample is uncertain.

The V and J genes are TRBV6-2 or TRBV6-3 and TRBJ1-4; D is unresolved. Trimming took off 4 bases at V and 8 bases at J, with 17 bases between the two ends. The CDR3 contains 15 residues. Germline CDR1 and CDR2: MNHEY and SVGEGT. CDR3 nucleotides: TGTGCCAGCAGTTCTCGGCCGGCAGCACTAGAAAAACTGTTTTTT. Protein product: CASSSRPAALEKLFF.

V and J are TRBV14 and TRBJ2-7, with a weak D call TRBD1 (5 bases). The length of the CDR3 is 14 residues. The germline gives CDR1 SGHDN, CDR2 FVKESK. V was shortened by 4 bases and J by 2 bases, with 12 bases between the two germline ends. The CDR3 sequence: CASSRRGGTYEQYF. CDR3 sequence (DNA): TGTGCCAGCAGCCGAAGGGGCGGAACCTACGAGCAGTACTTC.

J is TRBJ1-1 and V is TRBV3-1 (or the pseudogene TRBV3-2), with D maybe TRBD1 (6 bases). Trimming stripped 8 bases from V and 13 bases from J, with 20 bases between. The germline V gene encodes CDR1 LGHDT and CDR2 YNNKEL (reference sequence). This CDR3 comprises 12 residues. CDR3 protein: CASRAGGQVHFF. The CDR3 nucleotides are TGTGCCAGCCGTGCGGGGGGCCAGGTTCATTTCTTT.

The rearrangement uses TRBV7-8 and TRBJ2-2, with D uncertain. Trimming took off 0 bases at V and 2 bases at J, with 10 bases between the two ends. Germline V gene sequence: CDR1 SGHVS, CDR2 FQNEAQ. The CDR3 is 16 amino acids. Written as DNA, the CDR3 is TGTGCCAGCAGCTTAGCCGTACAAAGAAACACCGGGGAGCTGTTTTTT. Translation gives CASSLAVQRNTGELFF. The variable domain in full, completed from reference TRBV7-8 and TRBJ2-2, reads GAGVSQSPRYKVAKRGQDVALRCDPISGHVSLFWYQQALGQGPEFLTYFQNEAQLDKSGLPSDRFFAERPEGSVSTLKIQRTQQEDSAVYLCASSLAVQRNTGELFFGEGSRLTVL.

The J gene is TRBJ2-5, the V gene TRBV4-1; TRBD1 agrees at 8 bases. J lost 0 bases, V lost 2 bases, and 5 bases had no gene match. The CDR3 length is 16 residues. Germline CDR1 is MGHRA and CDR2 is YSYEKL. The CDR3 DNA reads TGCGCCAGCAGCCAAACGGGACAGGCGAACCAAGAGACCCAGTACTTC. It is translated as CASSQTGQANQETQYF.

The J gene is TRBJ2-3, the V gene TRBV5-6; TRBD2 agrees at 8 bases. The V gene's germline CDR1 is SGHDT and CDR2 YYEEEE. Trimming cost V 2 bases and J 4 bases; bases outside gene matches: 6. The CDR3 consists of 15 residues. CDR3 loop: CASSLRLAGADTQYF. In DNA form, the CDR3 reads TGTGCCAGCAGCTTACGGCTAGCGGGCGCAGATACGCAGTATTTT.

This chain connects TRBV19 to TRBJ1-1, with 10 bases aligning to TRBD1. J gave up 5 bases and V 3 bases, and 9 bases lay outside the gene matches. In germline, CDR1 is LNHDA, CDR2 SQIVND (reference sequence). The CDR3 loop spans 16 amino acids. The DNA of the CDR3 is TGTGCCAGTAGTATCCCGACAGGGGGCAAAAGAACTGAAGCTTTCTTT. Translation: CASSIPTGGKRTEAFF. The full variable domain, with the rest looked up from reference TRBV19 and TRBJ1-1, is DGGITQSPKYLFRKEGQNVTLSCEQNLNHDAMYWYRQDPGQGLRLIYYSQIVNDFQKGDIAEGYSVSREKKESFPLTVTSAQKNPTAFYLCASSIPTGGKRTEAFFGQGTRLTVV.

The CDR3 region is CASSDRGGVNTEAFF. In nucleotides, the CDR3 is TGTGCCAGCAGTGACAGGGGAGGGGTGAACACTGAAGCTTTCTTT. The chain employs TRBV6-6 and TRBJ1-1, with TRBD1 identical over 8 bases. The CDR3 runs to 15 residues. Germline loops: CDR1 MNHNY, CDR2 SVGAGI (reference sequence). Trimming at V came to 5 bases and at J to 0 bases, leaving 5 bases not matched to a gene.

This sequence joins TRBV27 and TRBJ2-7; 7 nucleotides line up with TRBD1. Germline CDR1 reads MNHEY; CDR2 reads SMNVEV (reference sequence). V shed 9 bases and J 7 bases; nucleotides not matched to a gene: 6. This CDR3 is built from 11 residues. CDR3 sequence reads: CASTTGDEQYF. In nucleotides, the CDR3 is TGTGCCAGTACCACAGGGGATGAGCAGTACTTC.

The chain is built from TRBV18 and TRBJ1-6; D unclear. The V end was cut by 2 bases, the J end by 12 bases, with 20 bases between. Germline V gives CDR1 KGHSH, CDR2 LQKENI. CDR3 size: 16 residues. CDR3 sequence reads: CASSPVTTGIIRPLHF. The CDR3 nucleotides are TGTGCCAGCTCACCAGTTACAACGGGGATAATACGACCCCTCCACTTT.

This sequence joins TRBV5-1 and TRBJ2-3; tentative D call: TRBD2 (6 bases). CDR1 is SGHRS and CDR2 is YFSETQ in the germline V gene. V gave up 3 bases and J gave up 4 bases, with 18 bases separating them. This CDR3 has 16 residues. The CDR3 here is CASSWRDPGRSDTQYF. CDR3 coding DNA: TGCGCCAGCAGCTGGAGGGACCCAGGGCGTTCAGATACGCAGTATTTT.

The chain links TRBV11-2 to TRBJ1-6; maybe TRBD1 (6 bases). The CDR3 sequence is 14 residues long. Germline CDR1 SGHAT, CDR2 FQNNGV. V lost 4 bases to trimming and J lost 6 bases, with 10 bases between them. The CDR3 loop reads CASSYWTANSPLHF. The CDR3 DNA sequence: TGTGCCAGCAGCTATTGGACAGCTAATTCACCCCTCCACTTT.

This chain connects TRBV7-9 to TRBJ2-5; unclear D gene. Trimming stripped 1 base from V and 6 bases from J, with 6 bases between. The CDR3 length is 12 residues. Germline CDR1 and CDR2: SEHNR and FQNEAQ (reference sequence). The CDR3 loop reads CASSLDYKTQYF. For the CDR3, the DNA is TGTGCCAGCAGCTTAGATTATAAGACCCAGTACTTC.

This CDR3 reads CASSPPGGNGYTF. In DNA, the CDR3 is TGTGCCAGCTCACCCCCGGGGGGCAATGGCTACACCTTC. The V call is TRBV18, the J call TRBJ1-2; TRBD1 is a possible D gene (6 bases). There are 13 residues in the CDR3. V was trimmed by 3 bases and J by 6 bases, leaving 11 bases between them. Germline values: CDR1 KGHSH, CDR2 LQKENI. The full variable domain, its missing parts supplied by reference TRBV18 and TRBJ1-2, is NAGVMQNPRHLVRRRGQEARLRCSPMKGHSHVYWYRQLPEEGLKFMVYLQKENIIDESGMPKERFSAEFPKEGPSILRIQQVVRGDSAAYFCASSPPGGNGYTFGSGTRLTVV.

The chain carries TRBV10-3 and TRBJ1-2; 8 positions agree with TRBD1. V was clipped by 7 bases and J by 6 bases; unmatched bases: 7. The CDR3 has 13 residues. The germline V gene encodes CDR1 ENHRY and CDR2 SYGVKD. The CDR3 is CAITLGGQDGYTF. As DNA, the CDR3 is TGTGCCATCACTCTCGGGGGACAGGATGGCTACACCTTC.

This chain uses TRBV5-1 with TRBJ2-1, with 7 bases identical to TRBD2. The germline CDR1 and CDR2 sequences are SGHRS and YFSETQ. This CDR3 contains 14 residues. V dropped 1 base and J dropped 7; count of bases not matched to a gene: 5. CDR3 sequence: CASSLSFGGNEQFF. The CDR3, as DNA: TGCGCCAGCAGCTTGAGTTTCGGGGGGAATGAGCAGTTCTTC.

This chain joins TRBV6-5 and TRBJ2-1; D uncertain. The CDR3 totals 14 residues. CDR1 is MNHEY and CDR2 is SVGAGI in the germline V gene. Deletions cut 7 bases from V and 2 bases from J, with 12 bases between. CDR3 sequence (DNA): TGTGCCAGCACCCCGACAAGAACCTACAATGAGCAGTTCTTC. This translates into CASTPTRTYNEQFF.

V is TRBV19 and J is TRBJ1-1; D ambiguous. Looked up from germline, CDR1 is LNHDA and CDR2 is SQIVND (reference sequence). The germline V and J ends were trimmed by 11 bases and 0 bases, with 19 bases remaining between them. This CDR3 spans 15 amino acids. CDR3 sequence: CASSRAAMMNTEAFF. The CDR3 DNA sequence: TGTGCCTCGAGCAGAGCGGCGATGATGAACACTGAAGCTTTCTTT.